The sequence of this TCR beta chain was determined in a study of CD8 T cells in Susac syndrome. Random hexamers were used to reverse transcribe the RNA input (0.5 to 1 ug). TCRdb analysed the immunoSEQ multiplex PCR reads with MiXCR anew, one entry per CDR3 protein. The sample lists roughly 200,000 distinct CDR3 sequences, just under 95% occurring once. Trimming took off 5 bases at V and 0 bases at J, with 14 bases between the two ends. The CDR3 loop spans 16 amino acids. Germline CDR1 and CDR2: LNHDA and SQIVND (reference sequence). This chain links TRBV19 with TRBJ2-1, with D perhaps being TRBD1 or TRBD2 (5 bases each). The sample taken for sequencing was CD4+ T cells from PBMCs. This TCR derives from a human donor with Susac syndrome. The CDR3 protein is CASSVSGTTSYNEQFF. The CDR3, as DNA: TGTGCCAGTAGTGTCTCCGGGACCACCTCCTACAATGAGCAGTTCTTC.